Below are 2 T cell receptor beta chains sequenced from a single sample in a study of blood T cell repertoires in COVID-19. Generated by immunoSEQ multiplex PCR, the TCRdb table keeps only in-frame clones and is missing some. The data show over 600,000 clones, around 90% seen once. Sequencing input: peripheral blood. The receptors derive from a woman under 30 with acute or convalescent COVID-19.

The chain carries TRBV5-4 and TRBJ1-5, with D unresolved. Germline V gene data show CDR1 as SGHNT and CDR2 as YYREEE (reference sequence). The V gene lost 0 bases and the J gene lost 3 bases, with 7 bases spanning the gap. CDR3 length equals 14 residues. The CDR3 DNA follows: TGTGCCAGCAGCTTGGACGGGTACAATCAGCCCCAGCATTTT. Residues: CASSLDGYNQPQHF. Full variable domain (outside the CDR3, taken from reference TRBV5-4 and TRBJ1-5): ETGVTQSPTHLIKTRGQQVTLRCSSQSGHNTVSWYQQALGQGPQFIFQYYREEENGRGNFPPRFSGLQFPNYSSELNVNALELDDSALYLCASSLDGYNQPQHFGDGTRLSIL.

The V call is TRBV28, the J call TRBJ2-7, with 8 positions matching TRBD1. Trimming at V came to 6 bases and at J to 6 bases, leaving 10 bases not matched to a gene. Germline-derived CDR1 and CDR2 are MDHEN and SYDVKM. CDR3 length: 14 amino acids. The DNA of the CDR3 is TGTGCCAGCAGGACCACAGGGGGGACCCTCGAGCAGTACTTC. It specifies CASRTTGGTLEQYF.